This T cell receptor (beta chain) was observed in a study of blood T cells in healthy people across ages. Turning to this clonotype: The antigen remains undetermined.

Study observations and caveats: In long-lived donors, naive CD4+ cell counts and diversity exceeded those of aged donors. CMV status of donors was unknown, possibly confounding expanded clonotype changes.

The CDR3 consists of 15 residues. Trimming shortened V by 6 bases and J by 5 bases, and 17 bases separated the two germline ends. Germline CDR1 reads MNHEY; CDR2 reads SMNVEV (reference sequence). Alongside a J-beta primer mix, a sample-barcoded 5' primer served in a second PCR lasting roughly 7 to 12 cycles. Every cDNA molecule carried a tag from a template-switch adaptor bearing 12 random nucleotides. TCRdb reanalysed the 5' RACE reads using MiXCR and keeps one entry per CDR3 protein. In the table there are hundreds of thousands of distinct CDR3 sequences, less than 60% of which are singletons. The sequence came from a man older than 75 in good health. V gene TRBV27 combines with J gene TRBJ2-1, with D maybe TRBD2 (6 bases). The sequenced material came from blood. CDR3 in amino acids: CASSESYGGNNEQFF. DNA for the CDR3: TGTGCCAGCAGCGAAAGTTACGGGGGAAACAATGAGCAGTTCTTC.